This T cell receptor (beta chain) was obtained from a study of lymphopenia after photon versus proton radiotherapy. This clone was found once. This CDR3 is 15 amino acids long. CDR1 and CDR2 (germline): SGHTA, FQGTGA. Trimming pared 4 bases from V and 4 bases from J, leaving 16 bases between. Here immunoSEQ multiplex PCR was the method, and the copy in TCRdb shows in-frame clones only, minus some. The sample contains over 10,000 clones, about 88% of which appear only once. The receptor was isolated from a man in his fifties or sixties with pancreatic cancer. The sample consisted of peripheral blood, taken from a patient treated with photon-based radiotherapy. The chain has TRBV7-3 and TRBJ2-5; the D gene is possibly TRBD2 (7 bases). The CDR3 is CASSSNGGPAETQYF. CDR3 nucleotide sequence: TGTGCCAGCAGCTCCAACGGGGGGCCAGCAGAGACCCAGTACTTC. Together with reference TRBV7-3 and TRBJ2-5, the CDR3 gives the full variable domain: GAGVSQTPSNKVTEKGKYVELRCDPISGHTALYWYRQSLGQGPEFLIYFQGTGAADDSGLPNDRFFAVRPEGSVSTLKIQRTERGDSAVYLCASSSNGGPAETQYFGPGTRLLVL.